The next 20 T cell receptor beta chains were all read from a single sample in a study of regulatory T cells (dated by TCRdb to the late 2010s). Findings and caveats that apply to the study as a whole: Conventional CD4+ T cells from CD3G-deficient patients were enriched for hydrophobic residues at CDR3 positions 6 and 7, suggesting more self-reactive specificities.

These receptors have no known antigen. Library generation was performed with the immunoSEQ multiplex PCR assay. The multiplex PCR relied on 52 forward TRBV primers and 13 reverse TRBJ primers, and amplification bias was corrected through assay-based and computational methods. Here the immuneACCESS table is served through TCRdb, limited to in-frame sequences with V and J called. Missing clones are a known gap in these copies; in checked studies unresolved V genes cover under half, and the rest lacks a known reason. The sample has about 35,000 clones on record, around nine tenths of them singletons. The ten top clones hold approximately 2.3% of the sample. The sample consisted of conventional CD4+ T cells sorted from blood. These receptors originate from a person aged 18 to 30 with CD3G deficiency.

The rearrangement uses TRBV28 and TRBJ1-5, with D perhaps TRBD1 (5 bases). V lost 8 bases to trimming and J lost 4 bases, with 9 bases between them. The CDR3 loop spans 12 amino acids. Germline CDR1 is MDHEN and CDR2 is SYDVKM. The CDR3, as DNA: TGTGCCAGCCGACAGAGTAATCAGCCCCAGCATTTT. This sequence encodes CASRQSNQPQHF.

The rearrangement uses TRBV6-6 and TRBJ2-5; TRBD2 is a possible D gene (6 bases). The CDR3 totals 12 residues. The ends were cut back, 6 bases at V and 9 bases at J, with 14 bases in the middle. The germline gives CDR1 MNHNY, CDR2 SVGAGI (reference sequence). In nucleotides, the CDR3 is TGTGCCAGCAGCCCGGGAGCCGGGGCCCAGTACTTC. This sequence encodes CASSPGAGAQYF.

The count of this clone is one. V and J are TRBV5-1 and TRBJ2-5, with 9 bases aligning to TRBD2. CDR1 is SGHRS, CDR2 YFSETQ, per germline. V lost 1 base, J lost 2 bases, and 6 bases stayed unmatched. This CDR3 comprises 16 residues. CDR3 nucleotide sequence: TGCGCCAGCAGCTTGACGGCTAGCGGGGATCAAGAGACCCAGTACTTC. Its translation is CASSLTASGDQETQYF.

This clone was counted once. This chain connects TRBV7-2 to TRBJ2-2, with 8 positions matching TRBD2. The V segment lost 5 bases and the J segment 3 bases; nucleotides outside the gene matches: 11. The CDR3 length is 17 residues. Germline V gene lookup returns CDR1 SGHTA and CDR2 FQGNSA. The CDR3 nucleotides read TGTGCCAGCAGCCCTCGGAGGCGGGGGGTTTACACCGGGGAGCTGTTTTTT. The encoded protein is CASSPRRRGVYTGELFF.

This clone came up once. V is TRBV28 and J is TRBJ1-5; weak D call: TRBD1 (6 bases). V shed 4 bases and J shed 2 bases, with 12 bases lying between them. Germline V gene data show CDR1 as MDHEN and CDR2 as SYDVKM. This CDR3 is 15 amino acids long. The CDR3 region is CASSSTGLGNQPQHF. The DNA for the CDR3 is TGTGCCAGCAGTTCAACAGGGTTGGGCAATCAGCCCCAGCATTTT.

V usage is TRBV28 and J usage is TRBJ2-7, with D possibly matching TRBD1 (5 bases). The CDR3 is 14 residues long. Germline CDR1 reads MDHEN; CDR2 reads SYDVKM. V gave up 6 bases and J gave up 0 bases, with 12 bases separating them. The CDR3 DNA follows: TGTGCCAGCAGGCGACAGTTCCTCTCCTACGAGCAGTACTTC. Translated: CASRRQFLSYEQYF.

The chain uses TRBV6-1 and TRBJ1-2; tentative D call: TRBD1 (5 bases). The CDR3 totals 14 residues. V was trimmed by 7 bases and J by 8 bases, leaving 20 bases between them. Germline lookup yields CDR1 MNHNS and CDR2 SASEGT. For the CDR3, the DNA is TGTGCCAGCACCCTCCAGGGTCTTGAAGAAGGCTACACCTTC. This codes for CASTLQGLEEGYTF.

Here the CDR3 reads CASRANYGYTF. The CDR3, as DNA: TGTGCCAGCAGGGCCAACTATGGCTACACCTTC. The rearrangement links TRBV6-1 to TRBJ1-2, with unresolved D. CDR1 is MNHNS, CDR2 SASEGT, per germline. The CDR3 extends over 11 amino acids. With 6 bases removed from V and 2 bases from J, the gap between germline ends came to 4 bases.

The chain has TRBV5-1 and TRBJ2-3; no clear D gene. CDR1 SGHRS and CDR2 YFSETQ come from the germline V gene. The CDR3 length is 13 residues. Trimming pared 5 bases from V and 2 bases from J, leaving 9 bases between. This CDR3 reads CASRDSPTDTQYF. The CDR3 DNA is TGCGCCAGCAGGGATAGCCCCACAGATACGCAGTATTTT.

The chain couples TRBV6-1 to TRBJ1-5; D possibly corresponds to TRBD1 (6 bases). V dropped 7 bases and J dropped 4 bases, with 11 bases sitting between them. CDR3 length: 13 amino acids. Germline values: CDR1 MNHNS, CDR2 SASEGT. The DNA for the CDR3 is TGTGCCAGCACCCAGGGGATGAATCAGCCCCAGCATTTT. It encodes CASTQGMNQPQHF.

The rearrangement links TRBV28 to TRBJ2-7; the match to TRBD2 covers 7 bases. With 4 bases clipped from V and 4 bases from J, the junction kept 10 bases outside the gene matches. The CDR3 extends over 15 amino acids. Germline V gene lookup returns CDR1 MDHEN and CDR2 SYDVKM. In DNA, the CDR3 is TGTGCCAGCAGTTACTCGGGGAGGGTACCGTACGAGCAGTACTTC. Its translation is CASSYSGRVPYEQYF.

This sequence joins TRBV28 and TRBJ2-7; D possibly uses TRBD1 or TRBD2 (5 bases each). V lost 6 bases and J lost 5, with 17 bases in between. Per germline, CDR1 MDHEN and CDR2 SYDVKM. The CDR3 extends over 14 amino acids. The CDR3 sequence: CASSSGTPLHEQYF. The CDR3 region has the DNA TGTGCCAGCAGCTCCGGGACGCCACTCCACGAGCAGTACTTC.

The chain employs TRBV13 and TRBJ1-2; 7 nucleotides match TRBD1. Germline CDR1 PRHDT, CDR2 FYEKMQ (reference sequence). This CDR3 contains 13 residues. V gave up 4 bases and J gave up 8 bases; unmatched junction bases: 7. Here the CDR3 DNA reads TGTGCCAGCAGCTGGGAGACAGGGATAGGCTACACCTTC. Its translation is CASSWETGIGYTF.

The sample holds a few counts of this clone. CDR3 loop: CASSYPATYEQYF. DNA of the CDR3: TGTGCCAGCAGTTACCCGGCGACCTACGAGCAGTACTTC. The chain joins TRBV6-5 to TRBJ2-7; unclear D gene. The CDR3 runs 13 residues. Germline CDR1 reads MNHEY; CDR2 reads SVGAGI. With 2 bases removed from V and 2 bases from J, the gap between germline ends came to 7 bases.

The rearrangement uses TRBV28 and TRBJ1-1; unclear D gene. Trimming removed 5 bases from V and 3 bases from J, with 10 bases in between. Germline lookup yields CDR1 MDHEN and CDR2 SYDVKM. CDR3 size: 13 residues. For the CDR3, the DNA is TGTGCCAGCAGTAAGGCTGGGGACACTGAAGCTTTCTTT. It is translated as CASSKAGDTEAFF.

This clone was seen a handful of times. The chain recombines TRBV6-1 with TRBJ1-5; D remains unclear. The V gene lost 7 bases and the J gene lost 3 bases, with 13 bases spanning the gap. The CDR3 has 14 residues. In germline, CDR1 is MNHNS, CDR2 SASEGT. The CDR3 bases are TGTGCCAGCACCCCCCGATCGGCCAATCAGCCCCAGCATTTT. It specifies CASTPRSANQPQHF.

In this sample, this clone turned up once. CDR3 nucleotide sequence: TGTGCCAGCAGTTTCGCCGGCAGCCCCCCCAATGAGCAGTTCTTC. It yields the protein CASSFAGSPPNEQFF. The chain couples TRBV28 to TRBJ2-1; no firm D call. With 3 bases removed from V and 6 bases from J, the gap between germline ends came to 15 bases. CDR1 is MDHEN and CDR2 is SYDVKM in the germline V gene. This CDR3 has 15 residues.

The chain recombines TRBV6-6 with TRBJ2-1; D not resolved. V was shortened by 3 bases and J by 8 bases, with 5 bases between the two germline ends. The CDR3 totals 11 residues. The V gene's germline CDR1 is MNHNY and CDR2 SVGAGI (reference sequence). The CDR3 nucleotides read TGTGCCAGCAGTTATGTAGATGAGCAGTTCTTC. Translating it yields CASSYVDEQFF.

The chain is built from TRBV6-1 and TRBJ2-7; no clear D. This CDR3 spans 12 amino acids. CDR1 and CDR2 from the germline V gene are MNHNS and SASEGT. The V end was cut by 2 bases, the J end by 6 bases, with 8 bases between. CDR3 in amino acids: CASSEWASEQYF. The CDR3, as DNA: TGTGCCAGCAGTGAATGGGCGAGCGAGCAGTACTTC.

The genes are TRBV28 and TRBJ2-6; D not resolved. The CDR3 spans 17 residues. V was pared by 6 bases and J by 0 bases, with 15 bases between. Per the germline V gene, CDR1 is MDHEN and CDR2 is SYDVKM. The CDR3 nucleotides are TGTGCCAGCAGCCTATCCGACATTAGCTCTGGGGCCAACGTCCTGACTTTC. Encoded protein: CASSLSDISSGANVLTF.